This T cell receptor beta chain was recorded in a study of cytomegalovirus exposure and HLA in healthy donors. The V and J ends lost 1 base and 6 bases respectively, with 9 bases between them. The CDR3 length is 13 residues. CDR1 and CDR2 (germline): LGHNA, YNFKEQ. The PCR ran on 60 Vbeta and 13 Jbeta primers. The data were produced by immunoSEQ multiplex PCR, yet TCRdb's version contains in-frame clones alone and is incomplete. The sample includes 120,000 or so clones, about two thirds seen only once; the top ten take more than 3%. Study-level results: In a later analysis, TCR beta V- and J-gene trimming was associated with a missense DCLRE1C variant. In a later analysis, an Asian-associated ancestry cluster reportedly showed fewer N-insertions than the approximately 640-donor mean. While the bulk of TCR sequences proved rare, some public TCRs turned up in many donors.

In regard to this clone: Its antigen is unidentified.

This chain links TRBV4-2 with TRBJ1-2, with unresolved D. Source material: PBMCs. The clonotype originates from a man aged 30 to 39 in good health and CMV-seronegative. The CDR3 region is CASSQGQRDGYTF. DNA for the CDR3: TGTGCCAGCAGCCAAGGGCAGAGGGATGGCTACACCTTC.